This TCR beta chain was recorded in a study of T-cell memory formation after mild COVID-19. Study-level background: Across donors, TCR clusters were largely donor specific.

This clonotype was detected many times. Looked up from germline, CDR1 is MGHRA and CDR2 is YSYEKL. V lost 4 bases, J lost 8 bases, and 9 bases lay in between. This CDR3 has 12 amino acids. 5'RACE primed at constant segments yielded TCR alpha and TCR beta cDNA libraries bearing sample barcodes and UMIs. TCRdb re-analysed the 5' RACE reads in MiXCR, keeping a single row per CDR3 protein. Of roughly 12,000 distinct CDR3 sequences in the sample, about 14% were seen once. The sequenced sample consisted of PBMCs or a T cell subset sorted from them (not recorded which). This receptor was identified in a man aged 18 to 30 who had mild COVID-19 (a few samples of this study predate the infection). Cell type and time point are not known. V is TRBV4-1 and J is TRBJ2-1, with TRBD1 as a possible D gene (5 bases). The CDR3 spells CASSLSRDEQFF. CDR3 DNA sequence: TGCGCCAGCAGCCTTAGCAGGGATGAGCAGTTCTTC.